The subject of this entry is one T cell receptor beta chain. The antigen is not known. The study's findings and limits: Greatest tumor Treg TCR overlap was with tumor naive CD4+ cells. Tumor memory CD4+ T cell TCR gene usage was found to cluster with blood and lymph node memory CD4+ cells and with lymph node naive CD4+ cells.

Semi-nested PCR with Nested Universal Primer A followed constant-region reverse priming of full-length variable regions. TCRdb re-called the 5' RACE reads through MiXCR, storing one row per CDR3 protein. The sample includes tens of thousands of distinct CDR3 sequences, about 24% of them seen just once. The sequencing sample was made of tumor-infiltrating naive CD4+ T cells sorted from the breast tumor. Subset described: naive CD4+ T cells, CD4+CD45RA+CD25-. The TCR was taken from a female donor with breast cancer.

The CDR3 loop reads CASSEEQLKQNIQYF. The CDR3 coding sequence is TGTGCCAGCAGTGAAGAACAGCTGAAGCAAAACATTCAGTACTTC. V gene TRBV2 combines with J gene TRBJ2-4; no clear D. There are 15 residues in the CDR3. Germline lookup yields CDR1 SNHLY and CDR2 FYNNEI. The germline V and J ends were trimmed by 1 base and 5 bases, with 12 bases remaining between them.